This TCR beta chain was retrieved from a study of shared clonotypes between healthy human individuals. Background on the study: Each donor's CD4 naive and CD4 memory cells filled three plates apiece, CD8 naive two, and CD8 memory one.

Trimming pared 3 bases from V and 7 bases from J, leaving 15 bases between. The CDR3 length is 14 residues. Germline V gives CDR1 MGHRA, CDR2 YSYEKL. Sequenced by immunoSEQ multiplex PCR; TCRdb stores in-frame clones only, minus some. The profile shows over a million clones, approximately 72% of them singletons. Study outcomes and limitations: Represented diversity (both genetic and exposure-history) was limited by the small number of donors. Rarefaction showed sorted-subset sequencing was incomplete despite large depth.

About this clone itself: Its antigen is unknown.

This chain uses TRBV4-1 with TRBJ1-2; TRBD1 might be the D (6 bases). The clonotype comes from a man between 18 and 35 years old in good health. The source material was memory CD4+ T cells sorted from blood. The subset was: CD45RA-negative fraction. The CDR3: CASSHQGRKVGYTF. The CDR3 nucleotides are TGCGCCAGCAGCCACCAGGGGAGGAAAGTTGGCTACACCTTC.